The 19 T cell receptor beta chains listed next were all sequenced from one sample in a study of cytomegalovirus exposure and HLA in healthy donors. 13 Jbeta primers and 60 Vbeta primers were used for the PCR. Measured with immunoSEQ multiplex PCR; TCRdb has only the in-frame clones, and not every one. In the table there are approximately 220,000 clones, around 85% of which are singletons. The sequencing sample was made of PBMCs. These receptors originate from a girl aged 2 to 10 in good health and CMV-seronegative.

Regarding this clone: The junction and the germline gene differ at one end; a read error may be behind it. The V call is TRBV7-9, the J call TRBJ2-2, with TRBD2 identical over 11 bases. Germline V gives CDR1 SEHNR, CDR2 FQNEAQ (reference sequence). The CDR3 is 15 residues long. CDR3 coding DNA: TGTTCCAGCAGCTTCACTAGCGGGGGCACCGGGGAGCTGTTTTTT. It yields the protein CSSSFTSGGTGELFF.

The CDR3 DNA follows: TGTGCCAGCAGCGGGACCGGGACTAGCGGGGGCCTTCTAGATACGCAGTATTTT. Protein sequence: CASSGTGTSGGLLDTQYF. The rearrangement joins TRBV9 to TRBJ2-3; 14 nucleotides align to TRBD2. From germline, CDR1 is SGDLS and CDR2 YYNGEE. CDR3 size: 18 residues. Trimming took 3 bases from V and 5 from J; bases not matched to a gene: 11.

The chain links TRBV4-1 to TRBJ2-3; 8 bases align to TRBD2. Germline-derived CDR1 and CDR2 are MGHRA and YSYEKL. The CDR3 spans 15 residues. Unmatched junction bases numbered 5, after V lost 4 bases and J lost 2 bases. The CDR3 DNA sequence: TGCGCCAGCAGCCCCGGACTAGCCTTCACAGATACGCAGTATTTT. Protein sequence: CASSPGLAFTDTQYF.

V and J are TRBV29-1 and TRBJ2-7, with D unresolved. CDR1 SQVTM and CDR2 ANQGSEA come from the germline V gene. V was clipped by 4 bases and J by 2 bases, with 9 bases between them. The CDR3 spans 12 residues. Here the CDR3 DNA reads TGCAGCGTTGCGGGTCCAACCTACGAGCAGTACTTC. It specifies CSVAGPTYEQYF.

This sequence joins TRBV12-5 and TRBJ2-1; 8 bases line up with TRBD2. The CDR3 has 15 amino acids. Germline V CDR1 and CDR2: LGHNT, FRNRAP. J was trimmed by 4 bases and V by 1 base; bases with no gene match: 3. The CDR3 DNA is TGTGCTAGTGGTTTGGGACTAGCGAGTTACAATGAGCAGTTCTTC. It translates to CASGLGLASYNEQFF.

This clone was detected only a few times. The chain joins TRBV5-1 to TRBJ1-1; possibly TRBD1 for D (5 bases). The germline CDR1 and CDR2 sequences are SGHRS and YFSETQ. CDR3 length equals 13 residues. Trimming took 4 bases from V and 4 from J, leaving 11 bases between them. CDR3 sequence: CASSKAGSTEAFF. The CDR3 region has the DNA TGCGCCAGCAGCAAGGCAGGGTCCACTGAAGCTTTCTTT.

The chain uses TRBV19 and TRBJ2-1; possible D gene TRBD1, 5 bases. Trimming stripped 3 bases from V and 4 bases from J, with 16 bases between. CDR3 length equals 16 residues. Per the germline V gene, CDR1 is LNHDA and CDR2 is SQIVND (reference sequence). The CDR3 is CASSIAGLPIYNEQFF. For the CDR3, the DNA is TGTGCCAGTAGTATCGCAGGGCTACCCATTTACAATGAGCAGTTCTTC.

The CDR3 DNA sequence: TGTGCCAGCTCACCAACTCTTCAAGAGACCCAGTACTTC. Translation: CASSPTLQETQYF. The chain uses TRBV18 and TRBJ2-5, with D hard to call. The germline V gene encodes CDR1 KGHSH and CDR2 LQKENI. Deletions cut 2 bases from V and 2 bases from J, with 6 bases between. This CDR3 spans 13 amino acids.

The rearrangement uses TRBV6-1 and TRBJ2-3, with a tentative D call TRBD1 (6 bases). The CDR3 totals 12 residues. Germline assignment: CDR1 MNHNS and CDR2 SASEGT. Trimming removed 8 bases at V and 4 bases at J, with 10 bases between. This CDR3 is CASSQGADTQYF. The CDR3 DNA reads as TGTGCCAGCTCACAGGGTGCAGATACGCAGTATTTT.

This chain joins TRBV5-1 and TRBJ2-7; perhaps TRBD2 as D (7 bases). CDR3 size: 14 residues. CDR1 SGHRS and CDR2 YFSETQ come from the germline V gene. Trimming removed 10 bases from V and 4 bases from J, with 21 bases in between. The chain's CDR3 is CASKGGPSGYEQYF. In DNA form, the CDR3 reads TGCGCCTCCAAGGGGGGCCCTAGCGGTTACGAGCAGTACTTC.

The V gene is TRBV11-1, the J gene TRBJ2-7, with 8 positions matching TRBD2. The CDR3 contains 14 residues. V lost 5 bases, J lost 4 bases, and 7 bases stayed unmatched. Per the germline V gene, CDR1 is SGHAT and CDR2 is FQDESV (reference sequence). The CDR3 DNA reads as TGTGCCAGCAGCCTCGCGGGGGGCCCGTACGAGCAGTACTTC. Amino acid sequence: CASSLAGGPYEQYF.

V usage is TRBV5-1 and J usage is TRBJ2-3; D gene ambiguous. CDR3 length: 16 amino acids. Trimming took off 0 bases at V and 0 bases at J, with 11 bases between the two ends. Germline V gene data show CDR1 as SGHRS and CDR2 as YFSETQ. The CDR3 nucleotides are TGCGCCAGCAGCTTGGGAGGCAGCTCTAGCACAGATACGCAGTATTTT. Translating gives CASSLGGSSSTDTQYF.

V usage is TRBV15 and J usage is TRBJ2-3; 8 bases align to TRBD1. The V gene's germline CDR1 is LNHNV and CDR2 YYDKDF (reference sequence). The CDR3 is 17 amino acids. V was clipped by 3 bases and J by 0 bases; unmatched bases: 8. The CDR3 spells CATSSRGQSGSTDTQYF. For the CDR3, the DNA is TGTGCCACCAGCAGCAGGGGGCAAAGCGGGAGCACAGATACGCAGTATTTT. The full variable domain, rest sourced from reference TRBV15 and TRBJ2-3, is DAMVIQNPRYQVTQFGKPVTLSCSQTLNHNVMYWYQQKSSQAPKLLFHYYDKDFNNEADTPDNFQSRRPNTSFCFLDIRSPGLGDTAMYLCATSSRGQSGSTDTQYFGPGTRLTVL.

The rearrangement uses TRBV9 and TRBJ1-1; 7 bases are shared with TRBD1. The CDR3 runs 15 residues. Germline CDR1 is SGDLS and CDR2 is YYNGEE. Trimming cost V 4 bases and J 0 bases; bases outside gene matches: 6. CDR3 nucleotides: TGTGCCAGCAGCAGGGGACAGACTATGAACACTGAAGCTTTCTTT. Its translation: CASSRGQTMNTEAFF.

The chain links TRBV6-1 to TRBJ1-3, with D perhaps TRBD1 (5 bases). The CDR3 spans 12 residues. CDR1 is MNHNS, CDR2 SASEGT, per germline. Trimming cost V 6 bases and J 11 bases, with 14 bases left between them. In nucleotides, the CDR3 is TGTGCCAGCAGCCCGGCGGGGGTATCCATATATTTT. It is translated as CASSPAGVSIYF.

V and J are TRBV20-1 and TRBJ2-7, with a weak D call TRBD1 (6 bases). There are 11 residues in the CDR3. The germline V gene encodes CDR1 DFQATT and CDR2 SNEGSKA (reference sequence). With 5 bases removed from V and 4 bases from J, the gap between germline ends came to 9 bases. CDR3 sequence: CSAGTPYEQYF. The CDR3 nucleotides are TGCAGTGCTGGGACACCTTACGAGCAGTACTTC.

The CDR3 nucleotides read TGTGCCAGCAGCCTCCGGGACAGGGAAAACATTCAGTACTTC. Its translation is CASSLRDRENIQYF. The gene calls are TRBV5-6 and TRBJ2-4; TRBD1 matches at 9 bases. The V and J ends lost 4 bases and 5 bases, in that order; junction bases with no gene match: 4. In germline, CDR1 is SGHDT, CDR2 YYEEEE. The CDR3 extends over 14 amino acids.

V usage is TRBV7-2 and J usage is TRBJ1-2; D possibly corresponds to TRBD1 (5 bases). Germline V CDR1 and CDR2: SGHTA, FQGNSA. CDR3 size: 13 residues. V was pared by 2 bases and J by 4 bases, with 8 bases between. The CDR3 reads CASSLRQTYGYTF. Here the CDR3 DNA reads TGTGCCAGCAGCTTACGACAGACCTATGGCTACACCTTC.

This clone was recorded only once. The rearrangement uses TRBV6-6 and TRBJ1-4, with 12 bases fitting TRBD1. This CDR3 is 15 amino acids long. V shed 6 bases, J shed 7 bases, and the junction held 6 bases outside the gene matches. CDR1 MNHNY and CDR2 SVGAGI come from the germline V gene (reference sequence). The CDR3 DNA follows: TGTGCCAGCAGCGGGACAGGGGGCGTTGGTGAAAAACTGTTTTTT. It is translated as CASSGTGGVGEKLFF.